The 4 T cell receptor beta chains below all came from one sample that was sequenced in a study of breast tumors, draining lymph nodes, adjacent tissues. Axillary draining lymph nodes of breast cancer patients supplied the node samples. TCRdb recomputed calls from the multiplex PCR reads with MiXCR, one row per CDR3 protein. Altogether 150,000 to 200,000 distinct CDR3 sequences are present, about 33% being singletons, with the ten largest covering about 3.9%. The source material was axillary lymph node tissue. The source is a female donor with breast cancer. Some clones in this sample may be carry-over from other donors' samples.

The chain uses TRBV12-5 and TRBJ1-5; 11 nucleotides agree with TRBD1. This CDR3 region has 16 residues. V was pared by 9 bases and J by 2 bases, with 9 bases of the junction left unmatched. Per germline, CDR1 LGHNT and CDR2 FRNRAP. As DNA, the CDR3 is TGTGCTAGAGGCGCCGGACAGGGGGCCGGCAATCAGCCCCAGCATTTT. This gives the protein CARGAGQGAGNQPQHF.

Ten or more counts support this clonotype. This chain connects TRBV6-6 to TRBJ2-7, with 8 bases that match TRBD1. After removal of 7 bases from V and 5 bases from J, the junction contained 10 bases not matched to a gene. CDR3 length: 14 residues. Per the germline V gene, CDR1 is MNHNY and CDR2 is SVGAGI (reference sequence). In DNA, the CDR3 is TGTGCCAGCAACCTACAGGGGGAAAGGGACGAGCAGTACTTC. Translating it yields CASNLQGERDEQYF.

As to this clonotype: Possible read error: a much larger clone is one base away. V gene TRBV13 combines with J gene TRBJ2-1, with 9 nucleotides matching TRBD1. Unmatched junction bases numbered 4, after V lost 4 bases and J lost 3 bases. There are 15 residues in the CDR3. The V gene's germline CDR1 is PRHDT and CDR2 FYEKMQ (reference sequence). CDR3 residues: CASSSRQGGYNEQFF. DNA for the CDR3: TGTGCCAGCAGCTCCCGACAGGGGGGCTACAATGAGCAGTTCTTC.

This clonotype was found many times. The chain couples TRBV20-1 to TRBJ2-5; D is uncertain. CDR3 length: 12 amino acids. Trimming left V 3 bases short and J 8 bases short, with 13 bases between. Germline loops: CDR1 DFQATT, CDR2 SNEGSKA (reference sequence). The CDR3 nucleotides read TGCAGTGCTAGCGACAAGCTCGAAACCCAGTACTTC. As protein: CSASDKLETQYF.